This entry lists 26 T cell receptor beta chains sequenced from one sample in a study of T-cell memory formation after mild COVID-19 (dated by TCRdb to the early 2020s). The method was 5' RACE. Data came from an Illumina NovaSeq 6000. Starting from the raw public reads, TCRdb applied fastp trimming at Q25, assembled clones with MiXCR and retained in-frame beta chains. Rows matching on CDR3 protein sequence are summarized as one entry with the most common DNA and genes. The table for this sample lists around 140,000 distinct CDR3 sequences; 20% to 25% of them were counted only once. The top ten hold around 22% of the sample. The source material was PBMCs or a T cell subset sorted from them (not recorded which). These receptors all come from an adult woman who had mild COVID-19 (a few samples of this study predate the infection). The sample titles of this study are shuffled in the database, so cell type and time point are left out; the donor was told from shared clones.

The V gene is TRBV4-2, the J gene TRBJ2-7, with TRBD1 matching over 7 bases. With 3 bases clipped from V and 5 bases from J, the junction kept 10 bases outside the gene matches. The V gene's germline CDR1 is LGHNA and CDR2 YNFKEQ. This CDR3 region has 15 residues. CDR3 amino acids: CASSQDQTGRDEQYF. CDR3 DNA sequence: TGTGCCAGCAGCCAGGACCAGACAGGGCGGGACGAGCAGTACTTC.

This clonotype showed up just a few times. The chain recombines TRBV13 with TRBJ2-3, with unresolved D. Trimming stripped 2 bases from V and 2 bases from J, with 11 bases between. The germline V gene encodes CDR1 PRHDT and CDR2 FYEKMQ (reference sequence). The CDR3 runs 15 residues. CDR3 region: CASSLRGVSTDTQYF. Written as DNA, the CDR3 is TGTGCCAGCAGCTTACGCGGAGTCTCCACAGATACGCAGTATTTT.

The V call is TRBV20-1, the J call TRBJ2-7, with 9 bases fitting TRBD2. This CDR3 is 15 amino acids long. With V trimmed by 3 bases and J by 9 bases, 15 bases remained unmatched. Germline V gives CDR1 DFQATT, CDR2 SNEGSKA (reference sequence). CDR3 sequence (DNA): TGCAGTGCTAGTTACTGGAAGCGGGGGGAATACTTGCAGTACTTC. This gives the protein CSASYWKRGEYLQYF.

J is TRBJ2-1 and V is TRBV5-1; the match to TRBD2 covers 8 bases. The J segment lost 0 bases and the V segment lost 4 bases, leaving 3 bases of the junction unmatched. Germline loops: CDR1 SGHRS, CDR2 YFSETQ. The CDR3 loop spans 15 amino acids. CDR3 nucleotides: TGCGCCAGCAGCCCCGGGACTAGCTCCTACAATGAGCAGTTCTTC. Translation: CASSPGTSSYNEQFF.

This clonotype was counted only a few times. The chain carries TRBV3-1 and TRBJ1-2; 9 bases agree with TRBD1. The CDR3 is made up of 14 amino acids. V lost 6 bases and J lost 3; bases outside the gene matches: 5. Germline loops: CDR1 LGHDT, CDR2 YNNKEL (reference sequence). The CDR3 DNA reads TGTGCCAGCAGGCCGACAGGGGGGGACTATGGCTACACCTTC. As protein: CASRPTGGDYGYTF. Looking up the rest from reference TRBV3-1 and TRBJ1-2 gives the full variable domain: DTAVSQTPKYLVTQMGNDKSIKCEQNLGHDTMYWYKQDSKKFLKIMFSYNNKELIINETVPNRFSPKSPDKAHLNLHINSLELGDSAVYFCASRPTGGDYGYTFGSGTRLTVV.

This clonotype was observed a few times. The V and J genes are TRBV5-6 and TRBJ1-1, with unresolved D. The CDR3 has 12 residues. Germline V gene sequence: CDR1 SGHDT, CDR2 YYEEEE. V lost 4 bases and J lost 7, with 11 bases in between. In nucleotides, the CDR3 is TGTGCCAGCAGCACCCCCGGGGTTGAAGCTTTCTTT. Its translation is CASSTPGVEAFF.

By proportion, this clonotype is medium-sized. The CDR3 bases are TGTGCCAGCAGCCGCGGGACAGGGGAGGCAGATACGCAGTATTTT. Its protein is CASSRGTGEADTQYF. The chain links TRBV3-1 to TRBJ2-3; 10 bases fit TRBD1. Germline assignment: CDR1 LGHDT and CDR2 YNNKEL (reference sequence). There are 15 residues in the CDR3. V was clipped by 4 bases and J by 4 bases; unmatched bases: 5.

The chain recombines TRBV4-1 with TRBJ2-5; D might be TRBD2 (6 bases). Germline CDR1 and CDR2: MGHRA and YSYEKL. Deletions cut 1 base from V and 10 bases from J, with 16 bases between. The CDR3 runs 14 residues. The CDR3 sequence is CASSQGPGARDQYF. In nucleotides, the CDR3 is TGCGCCAGCAGCCAAGGACCCGGGGCGCGGGACCAGTACTTC.

The chain employs TRBV28 and TRBJ1-5, with TRBD1 as a possible D gene (5 bases). The germline V gene has CDR1 MDHEN and CDR2 SYDVKM. The CDR3 covers 18 residues. Trimming left V 5 bases short and J 0 bases short, with 20 bases between. The DNA of the CDR3 is TGTGCCAGCAGTCGGGACCGCCTGACTCAGGGTAGCAATCAGCCCCAGCATTTT. Translating gives CASSRDRLTQGSNQPQHF. Based on the CDR3 plus reference TRBV28 and TRBJ1-5, the full variable domain is DVKVTQSSRYLVKRTGEKVFLECVQDMDHENMFWYRQDPGLGLRLIYFSYDVKMKEKGDIPEGYSVSREKKERFSLILESASTNQTSMYLCASSRDRLTQGSNQPQHFGDGTRLSIL.

There are many counts of this clonotype. The chain carries TRBV29-1 and TRBJ2-7, with D possibly being TRBD1 (6 bases). Germline values: CDR1 SQVTM, CDR2 ANQGSEA. V was clipped by 0 bases and J by 5 bases, with 17 bases between them. The CDR3 extends over 15 amino acids. For the CDR3, the DNA is TGCAGCGTTGAAGAGGGTGGAGCAGGGGTAAACGAGCAGTACTTC. This encodes CSVEEGGAGVNEQYF.

This chain joins TRBV7-9 and TRBJ1-4; D is uncertain. CDR1 is SEHNR and CDR2 is FQNEAQ in the germline V gene (reference sequence). The V end was cut by 5 bases, the J end by 5 bases, with 12 bases between. The CDR3 has 14 amino acids. The CDR3 coding sequence is TGTGCCAGCAGCCAAGACGGAGCAAATGAAAAACTGTTTTTT. This encodes CASSQDGANEKLFF.

This clonotype was picked up a small number of times. The chain joins TRBV12-3 or TRBV12-4 to TRBJ2-7; TRBD1 aligns across 8 bases. Unmatched junction bases numbered 12, after V lost 6 bases and J lost 2 bases. This CDR3 spans 16 amino acids. CDR3 sequence: CASSHYLTGAAYEQYF. CDR3 in DNA: TGTGCCAGCAGCCACTACCTGACAGGGGCCGCCTACGAGCAGTACTTC.

This clonotype has a handful of counts. This chain links TRBV7-9 with TRBJ2-7, with 10 bases matching TRBD2. V was pared by 6 bases and J by 5 bases, with 4 bases of the junction left unmatched. The CDR3 is made up of 13 amino acids. The germline CDR1 and CDR2 sequences are SEHNR and FQNEAQ (reference sequence). As DNA, the CDR3 is TGTGCCAGCAGAGCGGGAGGGGCCGACGAGCAGTACTTC. It specifies CASRAGGADEQYF.

The chain couples TRBV5-5 to TRBJ1-4; D possibly corresponds to TRBD1 (5 bases). Deletions cut 4 bases from V and 0 bases from J, with 13 bases between. Germline CDR1 and CDR2: SGHKS and YYEKEE (reference sequence). CDR3 length: 16 residues. Here the CDR3 reads CASSLQDPATNEKLFF. The DNA for the CDR3 is TGTGCCAGCAGCCTACAGGACCCAGCAACTAATGAAAAACTGTTTTTT.

The rearrangement links TRBV12-3 or TRBV12-4 to TRBJ1-2; D is ambiguous. V was clipped by 4 bases and J by 2 bases, with 11 bases between them. The CDR3 loop spans 14 amino acids. CDR3 residues: CASSSFSYNYGYTF. The CDR3 DNA follows: TGTGCCAGCAGTTCCTTCTCCTACAACTATGGCTACACCTTC.

V usage is TRBV20-1 and J usage is TRBJ2-5; 9 nucleotides agree with TRBD1. The V segment lost 5 bases and the J segment 5 bases; nucleotides outside the gene matches: 15. CDR3 length equals 16 residues. The germline V gene has CDR1 DFQATT and CDR2 SNEGSKA (reference sequence). CDR3 sequence: CSARAINRGRFETQYF. The CDR3 nucleotides are TGCAGTGCTCGAGCCATTAACAGGGGGCGCTTTGAGACCCAGTACTTC.

This clonotype was observed a few times. The chain couples TRBV7-9 to TRBJ2-5; tentatively, D is TRBD2 (5 bases). The CDR3 is made up of 15 amino acids. CDR1 and CDR2 from the germline V gene are SEHNR and FQNEAQ (reference sequence). V lost 5 bases and J lost 5, with 18 bases in between. The CDR3 is CASSPRAGSRETQYF. The CDR3 DNA reads TGTGCCAGCAGCCCAAGGGCTGGGAGCAGGGAGACCCAGTACTTC.

In its sample, this clonotype was seen a few times. This rearrangement joins TRBV9 to TRBJ2-1; no reliable D call. Looked up from germline, CDR1 is SGDLS and CDR2 is YYNGEE. The CDR3 has 12 residues. V lost 0 bases and J lost 6, with 4 bases in between. Here the CDR3 reads CASSVGSNEQFF. CDR3 DNA sequence: TGTGCCAGCAGCGTAGGGAGCAATGAGCAGTTCTTC.

The chain uses TRBV27 and TRBJ1-4; tentatively, D is TRBD1 (5 bases). The CDR3 is 13 amino acids. V was cut by 3 bases and J by 6 bases, with 8 bases left in between. Germline V lookup: CDR1 MNHEY, CDR2 SMNVEV (reference sequence). This CDR3 is CASSFLGDEKLFF. The CDR3 DNA reads TGTGCCAGCAGTTTCTTGGGGGATGAAAAACTGTTTTTT.

This clonotype showed up just a few times. The J gene is TRBJ2-1, the V gene TRBV30; D ambiguous. Germline CDR1 GTSNPN, CDR2 SVGIG (reference sequence). V was clipped by 0 bases and J by 5 bases, with 8 bases between them. This CDR3 spans 13 amino acids. In DNA form, the CDR3 reads TGTGCCTGGAGTGTATTCGCGGACAATGAGCAGTTCTTC. Protein: CAWSVFADNEQFF.

V is TRBV6-5 and J is TRBJ1-2, with 8 bases fitting TRBD1. Germline CDR1 and CDR2: MNHEY and SVGAGI. With V trimmed by 6 bases and J by 6 bases, 3 bases remained unmatched. The length of the CDR3 is 12 residues. CDR3 loop: CASSPGGHGYTF. The CDR3 DNA reads as TGTGCCAGCAGCCCAGGGGGCCATGGCTACACCTTC.

This chain uses TRBV7-2 with TRBJ2-7, with 12 bases that match TRBD2. The germline V gene has CDR1 SGHTA and CDR2 FQGNSA. The V and J ends lost 4 bases and 2 bases, in that order; junction bases with no gene match: 0. The CDR3 length is 14 residues. The CDR3 loop is CASSSSGRAYEQYF. Here the CDR3 DNA reads TGTGCCAGCAGCTCTAGCGGGAGGGCCTACGAGCAGTACTTC.

In this sample, this clonotype turned up a few times. The V and J genes are TRBV7-9 and TRBJ1-2; no firm D call. The V end was cut by 3 bases, the J end by 6 bases, with 11 bases between. The length of the CDR3 is 13 residues. Germline lookup yields CDR1 SEHNR and CDR2 FQNEAQ (reference sequence). The CDR3 sequence: CASSLDVWDGYTF. Here the CDR3 DNA reads TGTGCCAGCAGCTTGGATGTCTGGGATGGCTACACCTTC.

The V and J genes are TRBV9 and TRBJ2-1; TRBD2 agrees at 11 bases. Per germline, CDR1 SGDLS and CDR2 YYNGEE. The trim removed 0 bases at V and 9 bases at J, leaving 8 bases unmatched. The CDR3 covers 16 residues. CDR3 bases: TGTGCCAGCAGCGTAGAAGGGCTAGCGGGAGGCGGTGAGCAGTTCTTC. Amino acid sequence: CASSVEGLAGGGEQFF.

The V call is TRBV20-1, the J call TRBJ1-1; maybe TRBD1 (5 bases). CDR3 size: 14 residues. Trimming removed 0 bases at V and 10 bases at J, with 18 bases between. Germline CDR1 and CDR2: DFQATT and SNEGSKA (reference sequence). In DNA form, the CDR3 reads TGCAGTGCTAGAGATGACGGACGGGGGGATGGAGCTTTCTTT. Translating gives CSARDDGRGDGAFF.

V usage is TRBV20-1 and J usage is TRBJ1-1, with TRBD1 matching 9 bases. Germline-derived CDR1 and CDR2 are DFQATT and SNEGSKA (reference sequence). J gave up 6 bases and V 5 bases, and 19 bases lay outside the gene matches. The CDR3 contains 17 residues. The CDR3 DNA reads as TGCAGTGCTGATAAACAAACTCCGGGGACAGGGTTCCCTGAAGCTTTCTTT. Protein: CSADKQTPGTGFPEAFF.